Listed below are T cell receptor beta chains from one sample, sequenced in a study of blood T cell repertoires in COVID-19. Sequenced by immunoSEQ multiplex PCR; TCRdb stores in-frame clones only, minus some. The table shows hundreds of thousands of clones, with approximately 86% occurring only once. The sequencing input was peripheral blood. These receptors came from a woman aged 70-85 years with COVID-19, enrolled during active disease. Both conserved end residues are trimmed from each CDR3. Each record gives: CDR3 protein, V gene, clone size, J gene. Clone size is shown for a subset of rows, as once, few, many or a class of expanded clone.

cdr3_aa: SVLTGGSTDTQY
v_call: TRBV29-1
clone_size: once
j_call: TRBJ2-3

cdr3_aa: ASSLGLGGLTDTQY
v_call: TRBV13
clone_size: few
j_call: TRBJ2-3

cdr3_aa: ASSVAGGPYEQY
v_call: TRBV9
clone_size: NA
j_call: TRBJ2-7

cdr3_aa: ASSAETGSETQY
v_call: TRBV9
clone_size: NA
j_call: TRBJ2-5

cdr3_aa: ASSLAAGGYQPQH
v_call: TRBV27
clone_size: NA
j_call: TRBJ1-5

cdr3_aa: ASSVTSGASQETQY
v_call: TRBV9
clone_size: NA
j_call: TRBJ2-5

cdr3_aa: ASSTFGQGAKTDTQY
v_call: TRBV28
clone_size: NA
j_call: TRBJ2-3

cdr3_aa: ASSSSGGNSYNEQF
v_call: TRBV27
clone_size: NA
j_call: TRBJ2-1

cdr3_aa: ASSLGTLQKDTQY
v_call: TRBV7-6
clone_size: NA
j_call: TRBJ2-3

cdr3_aa: ASSSRDRAYEQY
v_call: TRBV7-8
clone_size: NA
j_call: TRBJ2-7

cdr3_aa: ASSVGGANTGELF
v_call: TRBV9
clone_size: NA
j_call: TRBJ2-2

cdr3_aa: ASSLVGISGNTIY
v_call: TRBV7-2
clone_size: NA
j_call: TRBJ1-3

cdr3_aa: SALALDTQY
v_call: TRBV20-1
clone_size: NA
j_call: TRBJ2-3

cdr3_aa: ASSFGTARMGYT
v_call: TRBV7-2
clone_size: NA
j_call: TRBJ1-2

cdr3_aa: ARGRTGSNQPQH
v_call: TRBV27
clone_size: NA
j_call: TRBJ1-5

cdr3_aa: ASSQRLAGGQGTQY
v_call: TRBV3-1/TRBV3-2
clone_size: NA
j_call: TRBJ2-5

cdr3_aa: AWSVRQAGELF
v_call: TRBV30
clone_size: few
j_call: TRBJ2-2

cdr3_aa: ASSLAGGYSPLH
v_call: TRBV7-2
clone_size: NA
j_call: TRBJ1-6

cdr3_aa: ASSSLGTSGADTQY
v_call: TRBV27
clone_size: NA
j_call: TRBJ2-3

cdr3_aa: ASSPVVGAGANVLT
v_call: TRBV10-1
clone_size: NA
j_call: TRBJ2-6

cdr3_aa: ASSLELADTQY
v_call: TRBV5-4
clone_size: NA
j_call: TRBJ2-3

cdr3_aa: ASSLSGEAF
v_call: TRBV2
clone_size: few
j_call: TRBJ1-1

cdr3_aa: ASGSSETPYNSPLH
v_call: TRBV10-2
clone_size: NA
j_call: TRBJ1-6

cdr3_aa: ASSFPSGGNNYGYT
v_call: TRBV7-2
clone_size: NA
j_call: TRBJ1-2

cdr3_aa: ASRADRETGNSPLH
v_call: TRBV19
clone_size: NA
j_call: TRBJ1-6

cdr3_aa: ASSRNYGYT
v_call: TRBV12-3/TRBV12-4
clone_size: NA
j_call: TRBJ1-2

cdr3_aa: ASSYRGSGEQF
v_call: TRBV3-1/TRBV3-2
clone_size: NA
j_call: TRBJ2-1

cdr3_aa: AWSVLTGRGVNEQY
v_call: TRBV30
clone_size: NA
j_call: TRBJ2-7

cdr3_aa: SGQGWNTGELF
v_call: TRBV29-1
clone_size: NA
j_call: TRBJ2-2